Each of the 9 T cell receptor beta chains below was sequenced from the same sample in a study of CXCR3-negative and CXCR3-positive naive CD8 T cells (dated by TCRdb to between 2018 and 2021). General findings and caveats noted by the study authors: TRB CDR3s from CXCR3-positive naive cells showed higher hydrophobicity (lower Kidera factor 4), lower energy, and higher strength and volume indices than CXCR3-negative naive cells.

No antigen has been assigned to these receptors. For sequencing, a NextSeq 550 was employed. The Human TCR Profiling Kit (MiLaboratory) was used to make UMI-labeled 5' RACE TRB cDNA libraries. TCRdb reprocessed the reads and lists each CDR3 protein sequence as a single entry, with no DNA. This sample's table carries more than 100,000 distinct CDR3 sequences. The top ten hold 0.4% to 0.45% of the sample. The specimen sequenced was naive CXCR3+ CD8+ T cells from blood. This specimen's cell subset or site label, per the study, means: CD45RO-CCR7+CD27+CD95- naive CD8+ T cells expressing CXCR3 (TNR3+). These TCRs come from a human donor in good health. Some clones in this sample may be carry-over from other donors' samples.

The chain uses TRBV6-2 or TRBV6-3 and TRBJ2-7; with no DNA, the TCRdb D assignment of TRBD1 cannot be verified. The CDR3 is 14 amino acids. Germline CDR1 is MNHEY and CDR2 is SVGEGT. The CDR3 region is CASSYSGQGAEQYF.

This chain uses TRBV7-9 with TRBJ1-6. Germline V gene lookup returns CDR1 SEHNR and CDR2 FQNEAQ (reference sequence). This CDR3 spans 13 amino acids. CDR3 region: CASSLAGDSPLHF.

The chain combines TRBV23-1 with TRBJ2-7; TCRdb's assignment of TRBD2 cannot be checked, as there is no DNA. TRBV23-1 is designated an ORF whose function remains uncertain. The CDR3 extends over 13 amino acids. The CDR3 loop reads CASTVGPRDEQYF.

The chain is built from TRBV29-1 and TRBJ2-7; TCRdb's D gene call, TRBD2, goes unchecked for lack of DNA. The CDR3 length is 13 residues. Germline lookup yields CDR1 SQVTM and CDR2 ANQGSEA. The CDR3 loop reads CSVEKGNSYEQYF.

This chain joins TRBV20-1 and TRBJ2-1; lacking DNA, the TRBD1 call made by TCRdb goes unchecked. Germline loops: CDR1 DFQATT, CDR2 SNEGSKA (reference sequence). This CDR3 comprises 18 residues. This chain's CDR3 is CSARGYIGSGQGPNEQFF.

J is TRBJ2-7 and V is TRBV5-1; there is no DNA to check the TCRdb D call of TRBD1. CDR1 is SGHRS and CDR2 is YFSETQ in the germline V gene. The length of the CDR3 is 15 residues. CDR3 residues: CASSWTGPTNYEQYF.

The chain combines TRBV12-3 or TRBV12-4 with TRBJ2-7; TCRdb's D call, TRBD1, is unchecked because there is no DNA. The CDR3 runs 16 residues. The CDR3 reads CASYPGTGGSAYEQYF.

V usage is TRBV28 and J usage is TRBJ2-3; without DNA, the TCRdb call of TRBD1 cannot be checked. Germline-derived CDR1 and CDR2 are MDHEN and SYDVKM. This CDR3 is built from 18 residues. The CDR3 protein is CASSLLAGGTGRTDTQYF.

The gene calls are TRBV5-4 and TRBJ1-6. This CDR3 spans 18 amino acids. Per the germline V gene, CDR1 is SGHNT and CDR2 is YYREEE (reference sequence). The CDR3: CASSLRGPGRSYNSPLHF.